This TCR beta chain was identified in a study of patients and donors after allogeneic stem cell transplantation. TCRdb ran MiXCR on the RT-PCR reads and lists one entry per CDR3 protein. The sample lists about 23,000 distinct CDR3 sequences; 25% to 30% were seen once. The CDR3 consists of 17 residues. Germline V gene sequence: CDR1 SGHNT, CDR2 YYREEE (reference sequence). V was pared by 2 bases and J by 4 bases, with 6 bases of the junction left unmatched. This clonotype has a handful of counts. The TCR comes from a human donor who was either an allogeneic HSCT recipient or a stem cell or donor lymphocyte infusion donor (not recorded which). It is not recorded whose cells these are; they may come from a transplant donor. The sample consisted of blood, either unsorted or a sorted T cell fraction (not recorded which). This chain joins TRBV5-4 and TRBJ1-6; the match to TRBD1 covers 10 bases. CDR3 nucleotides: TGTGCCAGCAGCTTAACCCGGGACAGGGGATATAATTCACCCCTCCACTTT. It encodes CASSLTRDRGYNSPLHF.